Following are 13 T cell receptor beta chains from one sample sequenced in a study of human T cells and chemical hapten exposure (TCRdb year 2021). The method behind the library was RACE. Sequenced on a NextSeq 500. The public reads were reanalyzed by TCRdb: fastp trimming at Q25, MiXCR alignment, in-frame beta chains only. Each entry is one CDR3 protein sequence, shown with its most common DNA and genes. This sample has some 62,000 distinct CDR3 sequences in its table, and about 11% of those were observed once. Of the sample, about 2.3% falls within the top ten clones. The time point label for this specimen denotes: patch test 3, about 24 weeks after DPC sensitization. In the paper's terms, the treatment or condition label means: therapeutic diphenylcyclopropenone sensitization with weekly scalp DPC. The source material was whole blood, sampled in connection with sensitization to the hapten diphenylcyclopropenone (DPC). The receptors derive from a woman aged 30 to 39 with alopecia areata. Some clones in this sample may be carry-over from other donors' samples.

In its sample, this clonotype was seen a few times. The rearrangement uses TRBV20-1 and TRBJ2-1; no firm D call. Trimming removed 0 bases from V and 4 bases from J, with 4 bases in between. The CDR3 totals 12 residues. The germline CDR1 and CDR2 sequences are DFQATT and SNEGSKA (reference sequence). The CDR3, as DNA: TGCAGTGCTAGAGAGGGGTACAATGAGCAGTTCTTC. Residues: CSAREGYNEQFF.

The CDR3 region is CASRPDRGRETQYF. Written as DNA, the CDR3 is TGTGCCAGCAGGCCCGACAGGGGCAGAGAGACCCAGTACTTC. The chain is built from TRBV7-2 and TRBJ2-5, with 8 bases lining up with TRBD1. This CDR3 region has 14 residues. The trim removed 6 bases at V and 4 bases at J, leaving 7 bases unmatched. The germline V gene has CDR1 SGHTA and CDR2 FQGNSA.

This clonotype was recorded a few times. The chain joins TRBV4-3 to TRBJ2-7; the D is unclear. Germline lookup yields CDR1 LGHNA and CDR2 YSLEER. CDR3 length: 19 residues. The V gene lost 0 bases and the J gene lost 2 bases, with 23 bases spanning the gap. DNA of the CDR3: TGCGCCAGCAGCCAAGATACGGTGGTCGAGACACATTTACCCTACGAGCAGTACTTC. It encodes CASSQDTVVETHLPYEQYF.

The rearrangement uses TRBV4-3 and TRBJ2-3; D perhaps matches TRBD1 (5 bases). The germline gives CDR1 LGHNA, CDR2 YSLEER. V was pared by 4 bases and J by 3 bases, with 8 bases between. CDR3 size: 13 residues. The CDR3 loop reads CASSRQFTDTQYF. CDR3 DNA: TGCGCCAGCAGCCGACAGTTTACAGATACGCAGTATTTT.

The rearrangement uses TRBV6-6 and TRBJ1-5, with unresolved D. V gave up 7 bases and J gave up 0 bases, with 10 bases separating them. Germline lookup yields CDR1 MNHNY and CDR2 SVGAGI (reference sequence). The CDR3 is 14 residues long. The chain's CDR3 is CASTHRGSNQPQHF. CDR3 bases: TGTGCCAGCACCCACCGGGGTAGCAATCAGCCCCAGCATTTT.

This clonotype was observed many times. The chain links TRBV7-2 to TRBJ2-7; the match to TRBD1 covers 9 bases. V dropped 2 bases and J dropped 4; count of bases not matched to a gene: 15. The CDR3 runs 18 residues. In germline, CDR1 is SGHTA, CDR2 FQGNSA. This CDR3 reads CASSLWVSGQGRWYEQYF. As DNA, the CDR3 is TGTGCCAGCAGCTTATGGGTATCGGGACAGGGTCGTTGGTACGAGCAGTACTTC.

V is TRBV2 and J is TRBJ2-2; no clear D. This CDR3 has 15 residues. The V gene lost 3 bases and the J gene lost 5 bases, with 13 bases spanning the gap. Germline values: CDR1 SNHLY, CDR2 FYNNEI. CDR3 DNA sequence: TGTGCCAGCAGTGACCCCGGACGCCGGACCGGGGAGCTGTTTTTT. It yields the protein CASSDPGRRTGELFF.

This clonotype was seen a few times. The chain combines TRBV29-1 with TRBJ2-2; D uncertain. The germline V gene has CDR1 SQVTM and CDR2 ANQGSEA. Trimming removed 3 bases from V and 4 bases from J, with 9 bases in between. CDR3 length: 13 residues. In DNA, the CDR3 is TGCAGCGTTGAGGACCCGGGCACCGGGGAGCTGTTTTTT. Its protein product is CSVEDPGTGELFF.

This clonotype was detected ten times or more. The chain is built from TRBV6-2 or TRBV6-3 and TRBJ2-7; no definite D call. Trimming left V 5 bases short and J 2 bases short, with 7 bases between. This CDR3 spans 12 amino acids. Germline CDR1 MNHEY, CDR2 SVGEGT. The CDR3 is CASSDPTYEQYF. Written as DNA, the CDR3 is TGTGCCAGCAGTGATCCGACCTACGAGCAGTACTTC.

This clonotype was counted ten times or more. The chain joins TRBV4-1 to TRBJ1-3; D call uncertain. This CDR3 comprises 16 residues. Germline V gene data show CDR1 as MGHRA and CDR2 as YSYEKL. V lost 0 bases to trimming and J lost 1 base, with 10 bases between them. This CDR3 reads CASSQDLGRSGNTIYF. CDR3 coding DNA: TGCGCCAGCAGCCAAGATTTAGGACGTTCTGGAAACACCATATATTTT.

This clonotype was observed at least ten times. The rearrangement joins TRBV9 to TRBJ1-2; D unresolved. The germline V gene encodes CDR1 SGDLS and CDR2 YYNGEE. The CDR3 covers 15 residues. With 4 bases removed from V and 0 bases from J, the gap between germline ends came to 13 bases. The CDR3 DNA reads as TGTGCCAGCAGCCCCGCCGGGTCCTCTAACTATGGCTACACCTTC. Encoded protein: CASSPAGSSNYGYTF.

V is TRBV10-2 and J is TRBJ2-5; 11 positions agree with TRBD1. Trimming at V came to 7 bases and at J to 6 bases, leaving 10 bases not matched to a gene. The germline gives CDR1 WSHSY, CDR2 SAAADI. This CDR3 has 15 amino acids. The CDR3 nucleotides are TGCGCCAGCAAGGACACAGGACAGGGGGCGAAGACCCAGTACTTC. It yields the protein CASKDTGQGAKTQYF.

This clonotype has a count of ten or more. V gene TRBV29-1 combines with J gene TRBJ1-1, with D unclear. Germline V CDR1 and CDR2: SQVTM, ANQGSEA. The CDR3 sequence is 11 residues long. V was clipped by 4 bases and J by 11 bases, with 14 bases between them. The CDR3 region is CSVVVARSAFF. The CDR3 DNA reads TGCAGCGTTGTTGTCGCACGGTCCGCTTTCTTT.